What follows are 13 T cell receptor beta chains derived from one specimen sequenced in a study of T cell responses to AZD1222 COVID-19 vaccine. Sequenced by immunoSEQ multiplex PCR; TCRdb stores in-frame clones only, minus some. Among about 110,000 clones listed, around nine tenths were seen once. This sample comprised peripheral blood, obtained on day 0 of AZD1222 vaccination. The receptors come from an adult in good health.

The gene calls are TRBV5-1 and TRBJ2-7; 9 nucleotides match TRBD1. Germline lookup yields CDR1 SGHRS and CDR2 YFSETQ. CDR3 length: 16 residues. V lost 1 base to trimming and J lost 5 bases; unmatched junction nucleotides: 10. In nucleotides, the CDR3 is TGCGCCAGCAGCTTGTACGGGTGGGGACAGGGAGACGAGCAGTACTTC. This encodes CASSLYGWGQGDEQYF.

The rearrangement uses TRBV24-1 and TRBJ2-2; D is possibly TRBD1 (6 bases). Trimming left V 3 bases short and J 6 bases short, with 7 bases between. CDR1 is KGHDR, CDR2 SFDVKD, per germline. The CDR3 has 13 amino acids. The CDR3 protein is CATSDHRAGELFF. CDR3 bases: TGTGCCACCAGTGATCACAGGGCCGGGGAGCTGTTTTTT.

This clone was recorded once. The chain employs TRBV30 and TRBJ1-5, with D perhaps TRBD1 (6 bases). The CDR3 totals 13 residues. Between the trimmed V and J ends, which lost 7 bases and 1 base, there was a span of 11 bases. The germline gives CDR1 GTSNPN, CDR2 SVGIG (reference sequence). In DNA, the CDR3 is TGTGCCTCAGGGACACCAAGCAATCAGCCCCAGCATTTT. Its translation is CASGTPSNQPQHF.

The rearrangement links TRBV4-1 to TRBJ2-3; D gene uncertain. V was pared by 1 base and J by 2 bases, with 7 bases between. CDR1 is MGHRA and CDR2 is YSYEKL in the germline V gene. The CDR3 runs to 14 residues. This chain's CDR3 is CASSQGVDTDTQYF. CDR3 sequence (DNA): TGCGCCAGCAGCCAAGGCGTCGACACAGATACGCAGTATTTT.

The CDR3 loop is CASSLDGSSGNTIYF. The CDR3 coding sequence is TGTGCCAGCAGCTTAGACGGGAGCTCTGGAAACACCATATATTTT. V usage is TRBV7-2 and J usage is TRBJ1-3; the D is unclear. V lost 1 base to trimming and J lost 0 bases, with 7 bases between them. CDR3 length equals 15 residues. Germline-derived CDR1 and CDR2 are SGHTA and FQGNSA.

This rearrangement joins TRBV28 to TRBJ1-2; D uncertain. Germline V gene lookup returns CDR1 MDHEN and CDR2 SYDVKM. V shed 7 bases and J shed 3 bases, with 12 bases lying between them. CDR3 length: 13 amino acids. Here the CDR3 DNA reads TGTGCCAGCACCGCAAGTAGGGACTATGGCTACACCTTC. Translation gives CASTASRDYGYTF.

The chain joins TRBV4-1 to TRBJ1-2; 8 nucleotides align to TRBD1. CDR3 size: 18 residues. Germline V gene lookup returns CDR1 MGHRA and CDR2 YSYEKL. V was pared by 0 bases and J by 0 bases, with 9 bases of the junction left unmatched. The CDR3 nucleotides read TGCGCCAGCAGCCAAGAACGTAGTGGGACAGGAGCTAACTATGGCTACACCTTC. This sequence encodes CASSQERSGTGANYGYTF.

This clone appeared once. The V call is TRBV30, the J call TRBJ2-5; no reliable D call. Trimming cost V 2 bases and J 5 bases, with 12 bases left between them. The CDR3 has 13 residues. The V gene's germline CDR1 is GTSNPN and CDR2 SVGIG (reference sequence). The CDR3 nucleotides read TGTGCCTGGAGTAACCTCTCCGGGGAGACCCAGTACTTC. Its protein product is CAWSNLSGETQYF.

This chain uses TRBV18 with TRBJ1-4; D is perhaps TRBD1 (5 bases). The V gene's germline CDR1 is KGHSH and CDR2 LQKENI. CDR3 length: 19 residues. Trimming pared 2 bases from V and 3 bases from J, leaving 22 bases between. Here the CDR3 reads CASSPIGGGLGSANEKLFF. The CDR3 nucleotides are TGTGCCAGCTCACCAATTGGTGGGGGTTTGGGGAGCGCTAATGAAAAACTGTTTTTT.

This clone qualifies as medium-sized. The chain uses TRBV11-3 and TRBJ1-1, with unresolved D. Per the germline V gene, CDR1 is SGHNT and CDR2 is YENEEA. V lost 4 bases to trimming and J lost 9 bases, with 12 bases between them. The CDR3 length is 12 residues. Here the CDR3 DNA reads TGTGCCAGCAGCTCCTGGTCGGAACAAGCTTTCTTT. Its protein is CASSSWSEQAFF.

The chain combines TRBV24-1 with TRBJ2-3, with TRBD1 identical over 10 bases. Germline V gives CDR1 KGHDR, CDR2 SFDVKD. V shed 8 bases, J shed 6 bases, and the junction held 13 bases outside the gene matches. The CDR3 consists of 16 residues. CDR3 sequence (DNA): TGTGCCACCACTCCCGGGACAGGGGTGCAAAGGGATACGCAGTATTTT. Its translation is CATTPGTGVQRDTQYF.

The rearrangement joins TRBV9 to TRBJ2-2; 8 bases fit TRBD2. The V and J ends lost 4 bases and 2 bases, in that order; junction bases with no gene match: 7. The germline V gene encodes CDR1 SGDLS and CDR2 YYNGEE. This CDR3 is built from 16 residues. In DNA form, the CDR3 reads TGTGCCAGCAGCTCAACAGCGGGGGCTAACACCGGGGAGCTGTTTTTT. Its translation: CASSSTAGANTGELFF. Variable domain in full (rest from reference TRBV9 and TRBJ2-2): DSGVTQTPKHLITATGQRVTLRCSPRSGDLSVYWYQQSLDQGLQFLIQYYNGEERAKGNILERFSAQQFPDLHSELNLSSLELGDSALYFCASSSTAGANTGELFFGEGSRLTVL.

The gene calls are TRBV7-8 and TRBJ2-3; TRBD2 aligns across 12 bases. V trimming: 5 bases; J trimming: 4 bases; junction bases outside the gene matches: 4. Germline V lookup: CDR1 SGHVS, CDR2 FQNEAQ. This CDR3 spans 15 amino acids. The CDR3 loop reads CASSPLAGGPDTQYF. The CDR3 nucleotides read TGTGCCAGCAGCCCCCTAGCGGGGGGGCCAGATACGCAGTATTTT. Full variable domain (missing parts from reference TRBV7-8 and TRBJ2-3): GAGVSQSPRYKVAKRGQDVALRCDPISGHVSLFWYQQALGQGPEFLTYFQNEAQLDKSGLPSDRFFAERPEGSVSTLKIQRTQQEDSAVYLCASSPLAGGPDTQYFGPGTRLTVL.